This entry lists 17 T cell receptor beta chains sequenced from one sample in a study of OX40 agonist ivuxolimab in advanced cancers. Assay used: immunoSEQ multiplex PCR; TCRdb lists only in-frame clones, some missing. The table has roughly 74,000 clones, 80% to 85% seen once. The material was CD4+ or CD8+ T cells sorted from blood, obtained in a trial of the OX40 agonist ivuxolimab. The receptors stem from an adult with an advanced solid tumor such as melanoma, head and neck, liver or kidney cancer.

The chain employs TRBV7-2 and TRBJ1-1, with D possibly matching TRBD1 (6 bases). Germline CDR1 and CDR2: SGHTA and FQGNSA. The CDR3 is 15 residues long. With 4 bases removed from V and 0 bases from J, the gap between germline ends came to 12 bases. The CDR3: CASSSNQGMNTEAFF. The CDR3 DNA sequence: TGTGCCAGCAGCTCAAACCAGGGGATGAACACTGAAGCTTTCTTT.

V and J are TRBV18 and TRBJ2-1; TRBD2 aligns across 9 bases. Germline lookup yields CDR1 KGHSH and CDR2 LQKENI. Trimming removed 5 bases from V and 9 bases from J; junction bases left unmatched: 11. The CDR3 consists of 15 residues. The DNA of the CDR3 is TGTGCCAGCTCATCAGCATTAGCGGGAGACGGTGAGCAGTTCTTC. Translated, it gives CASSSALAGDGEQFF.

The chain has TRBV19 and TRBJ2-3, with 7 bases identical to TRBD1. CDR3 size: 15 residues. Germline CDR1 is LNHDA and CDR2 is SQIVND (reference sequence). Unmatched junction bases numbered 7, after V lost 5 bases and J lost 2 bases. CDR3 sequence reads: CASSAQGTATDTQYF. The CDR3 bases are TGTGCCAGTAGTGCCCAAGGGACAGCCACAGATACGCAGTATTTT.

The chain has TRBV27 and TRBJ2-3; no clear D gene. The CDR3 loop spans 15 amino acids. From germline, CDR1 is MNHEY and CDR2 SMNVEV (reference sequence). Trimming stripped 3 bases from V and 0 bases from J, with 10 bases between. CDR3 coding DNA: TGTGCCAGCAGTTTCAGCCTTACTAGCACAGATACGCAGTATTTT. It specifies CASSFSLTSTDTQYF.

The chain links TRBV5-1 to TRBJ2-5; 12 nucleotides match TRBD1. Per the germline V gene, CDR1 is SGHRS and CDR2 is YFSETQ. The trim removed 4 bases at V and 4 bases at J, leaving 5 bases unmatched. This CDR3 spans 15 amino acids. The CDR3 sequence: CASSGGQGARETQYF. The CDR3 DNA reads as TGCGCCAGCAGCGGGGGACAGGGGGCGAGAGAGACCCAGTACTTC.

J is TRBJ1-1 and V is TRBV30; D may be TRBD1 (5 bases). Germline V CDR1 and CDR2: GTSNPN, SVGIG (reference sequence). V lost 1 base to trimming and J lost 0 bases, with 9 bases between them. The CDR3 covers 14 residues. For the CDR3, the DNA is TGTGCCTGGAGTGAGGGACGGTTGAACACTGAAGCTTTCTTT. Encoded protein: CAWSEGRLNTEAFF.

CDR3 region: CASSARGGVYEQYF. In nucleotides, the CDR3 is TGTGCCAGCAGCGCGCGGGGAGGGGTCTACGAGCAGTACTTC. V usage is TRBV11-1 and J usage is TRBJ2-7, with 7 bases that match TRBD2. Trimming cost V 5 bases and J 3 bases; bases outside gene matches: 7. CDR3 length: 14 amino acids. CDR1 and CDR2 (germline): SGHAT, FQDESV (reference sequence). Complete variable domain (other parts from reference TRBV11-1 and TRBJ2-7): EAEVAQSPRYKITEKSQAVAFWCDPISGHATLYWYRQILGQGPELLVQFQDESVVDDSQLPKDRFSAERLKGVDSTLKIQPAELGDSAMYLCASSARGGVYEQYFGPGTRLTVT.

The chain joins TRBV6-1 to TRBJ2-3; D call uncertain. Per germline, CDR1 MNHNS and CDR2 SASEGT. V gave up 2 bases and J gave up 1 base, with 10 bases separating them. The CDR3 spans 15 residues. Written as DNA, the CDR3 is TGTGCCAGCAGTGAAATGGCGCCAGGCACAGATACGCAGTATTTT. Translation gives CASSEMAPGTDTQYF.

The rearrangement joins TRBV19 to TRBJ1-1; 7 bases map to TRBD1. The junction had 4 bases not matched to a gene; V was cut back by 5 bases and J by 1 base. The germline gives CDR1 LNHDA, CDR2 SQIVND (reference sequence). CDR3 length: 14 residues. In DNA, the CDR3 is TGTGCCAGTAGTCCCCGGACAGGGAACACTGAAGCTTTCTTT. This sequence encodes CASSPRTGNTEAFF.

The V gene is TRBV9, the J gene TRBJ1-6; TRBD1 is a possible D gene (6 bases). The CDR3 covers 14 residues. Germline V gene lookup returns CDR1 SGDLS and CDR2 YYNGEE. V was shortened by 1 base and J by 9 bases, with 11 bases between the two germline ends. The CDR3 nucleotides read TGTGCCAGCAGCGTAAGAGGGGGAGGTTCACCCCTCCACTTT. As protein: CASSVRGGGSPLHF.

V is TRBV6-6 and J is TRBJ1-3; possible D gene TRBD1, 5 bases. From germline, CDR1 is MNHNY and CDR2 SVGAGI (reference sequence). The CDR3 is 15 amino acids. V was trimmed by 0 bases and J by 1 base, leaving 7 bases between them. Here the CDR3 DNA reads TGTGCCAGCAGTTACTCCGGGACGTCTGGAAACACCATATATTTT. Its protein product is CASSYSGTSGNTIYF.

Points on this clone: Distinct nucleotide sequences in the sample also encode this CDR3. This rearrangement joins TRBV25-1 to TRBJ1-2; D is unresolved. Germline CDR1 MGHDK, CDR2 SYGVNS. The CDR3 loop spans 14 amino acids. Trimming took 4 bases from V and 4 from J, leaving 13 bases between them. This CDR3 is CASSGLDGIYGYTF. CDR3 nucleotides: TGTGCCAGCAGTGGGCTAGACGGCATCTATGGCTACACCTTC.

The rearrangement links TRBV5-8 to TRBJ2-5, with D unclear. The length of the CDR3 is 10 residues. Germline V CDR1 and CDR2: SGHTS, YDEGEE. V lost 2 bases, J lost 10 bases, and 6 bases lay in between. The CDR3 DNA reads TGTGCCAGCAGCTTTACGAGCCAGTACTTC. Protein: CASSFTSQYF.

J is TRBJ1-6 and V is TRBV6-6; 8 bases fit TRBD1. Germline trimming cut 4 bases from V and 9 bases from J; bases unmatched to any gene: 8. Germline V CDR1 and CDR2: MNHNY, SVGAGI (reference sequence). CDR3 length: 15 amino acids. The CDR3 region is CASSLPGQASSPLHF. CDR3 sequence (DNA): TGTGCCAGCAGTTTACCGGGACAGGCAAGTTCACCCCTCCACTTT.

This clone was counted between two and nine times. The gene calls are TRBV7-2 and TRBJ1-1; 11 nucleotides agree with TRBD1. Trimming cost V 4 bases and J 11 bases; bases outside gene matches: 12. From germline, CDR1 is SGHTA and CDR2 FQGNSA. This CDR3 contains 15 residues. The CDR3 is CASSSQGTGGFGAFF. Written as DNA, the CDR3 is TGTGCCAGCAGCTCCCAAGGGACAGGGGGATTCGGGGCTTTCTTT.

This chain joins TRBV7-3 and TRBJ2-2, with 9 bases identical to TRBD2. Trimming removed 10 bases from V and 4 bases from J; junction bases left unmatched: 7. This CDR3 has 14 residues. Germline V gives CDR1 SGHTA, CDR2 FQGTGA. CDR3 DNA: TGTGCCACCCAGCGGGAGGCTTCCACCGGGGAGCTGTTTTTT. Protein: CATQREASTGELFF.

V usage is TRBV5-1 and J usage is TRBJ2-2; the match to TRBD2 covers 9 bases. The CDR3 covers 19 residues. V trimming: 2 bases; J trimming: 4 bases; junction bases outside the gene matches: 15. The germline gives CDR1 SGHRS, CDR2 YFSETQ. The DNA of the CDR3 is TGCGCCAGCAGCTTAACTACTGGCGGGAGGGCCGGTAGCACCGGGGAGCTGTTTTTT. It encodes CASSLTTGGRAGSTGELFF. The full variable domain, its missing parts supplied by reference TRBV5-1 and TRBJ2-2, is KAGVTQTPRYLIKTRGQQVTLSCSPISGHRSVSWYQQTPGQGLQFLFEYFSETQRNKGNFPGRFSGRQFSNSRSEMNVSTLELGDSALYLCASSLTTGGRAGSTGELFFGEGSRLTVL.